These 28 T cell receptor beta chains share one sample of origin, sequenced in a study of OX40 agonist ivuxolimab in advanced cancers. TCRdb's table, derived via immunoSEQ multiplex PCR, lists solely in-frame clones and lacks some. The sample holds more than 85,000 clones, roughly 90% seen once. The source was CD4+ or CD8+ T cells sorted from blood, collected in a trial of the OX40 agonist ivuxolimab. The receptor source for this set is an adult with an advanced solid tumor such as melanoma, head and neck, liver or kidney cancer.

The V and J genes are TRBV18 and TRBJ2-5; D not resolved. There are 14 residues in the CDR3. With 5 bases removed from V and 6 bases from J, the gap between germline ends came to 16 bases. Germline V gene sequence: CDR1 KGHSH, CDR2 LQKENI. CDR3 nucleotide sequence: TGTGCCAGCTCAACCGGGCCTCCAGCGCAGACCCAGTACTTC. This gives the protein CASSTGPPAQTQYF.

V usage is TRBV19 and J usage is TRBJ1-4; D gene uncertain. The CDR3 length is 13 residues. Per the germline V gene, CDR1 is LNHDA and CDR2 is SQIVND (reference sequence). Trimming took 2 bases from V and 7 from J, leaving 8 bases between them. The CDR3 nucleotides are TGTGCCAGTAGTATACGGGATACTGAAAAACTGTTTTTT. This gives the protein CASSIRDTEKLFF.

This chain joins TRBV9 and TRBJ2-3; 8 bases line up with TRBD2. Germline trimming cut 0 bases from V and 6 bases from J; bases unmatched to any gene: 6. Germline V gene sequence: CDR1 SGDLS, CDR2 YYNGEE. The CDR3 is made up of 15 amino acids. In DNA, the CDR3 is TGTGCCAGCAGCGTAGATCAAGCGGGAGAGGATACGCAGTATTTT. Translating gives CASSVDQAGEDTQYF. Variable domain in full (rest from reference TRBV9 and TRBJ2-3): DSGVTQTPKHLITATGQRVTLRCSPRSGDLSVYWYQQSLDQGLQFLIQYYNGEERAKGNILERFSAQQFPDLHSELNLSSLELGDSALYFCASSVDQAGEDTQYFGPGTRLTVL.

The rearrangement joins TRBV28 to TRBJ1-5; no clear D gene. The CDR3 is 17 residues long. V lost 7 bases and J lost 3, with 22 bases in between. From germline, CDR1 is MDHEN and CDR2 SYDVKM. The CDR3 bases are TGTGCCAGCAACACCCCCTTAACTTTAGGGCTCAATCAGCCCCAGCATTTT. This sequence encodes CASNTPLTLGLNQPQHF.

The chain uses TRBV5-5 and TRBJ2-2; D tentatively reads TRBD1 or TRBD2 (5 bases each). The CDR3 runs 19 residues. V shed 5 bases and J shed 7 bases, with 30 bases lying between them. Per the germline V gene, CDR1 is SGHKS and CDR2 is YYEKEE (reference sequence). CDR3 coding DNA: TGTGCCAGCAGTTTAGATTTTAAGGCAGCAAGGGGAGCTGGCGGGGAGCTGTTTTTT. This codes for CASSLDFKAARGAGGELFF.

This rearrangement joins TRBV6-1 to TRBJ2-7; tentative D call: TRBD2 (5 bases). There are 15 residues in the CDR3. Germline V gene sequence: CDR1 MNHNS, CDR2 SASEGT. V lost 0 bases and J 6 bases, leaving 15 bases between the germline ends. The DNA of the CDR3 is TGTGCCAGCAGTGAAGCTCTAGCCCCGATGGCCGAGCAGTACTTC. Protein product: CASSEALAPMAEQYF.

The chain joins TRBV6-1 to TRBJ2-1, with D perhaps matching TRBD1 (7 bases). Germline V gene data show CDR1 as MNHNS and CDR2 as SASEGT. Trimming removed 3 bases from V and 8 bases from J, with 23 bases in between. The length of the CDR3 is 17 residues. CDR3: CASSDNLGNRGGDEQFF. CDR3 in DNA: TGTGCCAGCAGTGACAACCTCGGGAACAGGGGAGGCGATGAGCAGTTCTTC.

The chain recombines TRBV6-1 with TRBJ2-5; no reliable D call. Trimming shortened V by 6 bases and J by 3 bases, and 17 bases separated the two germline ends. The CDR3 is 15 amino acids. The germline V gene encodes CDR1 MNHNS and CDR2 SASEGT. CDR3: CASSRRTNPEETQYF. DNA of the CDR3: TGTGCCAGCAGCCGCCGCACAAATCCGGAAGAGACCCAGTACTTC.

V usage is TRBV14 and J usage is TRBJ2-1, with 7 bases aligning to TRBD2. The CDR3 consists of 15 residues. In germline, CDR1 is SGHDN, CDR2 FVKESK. V shed 5 bases, J shed 0 bases, and the junction held 4 bases outside the gene matches. CDR3 protein: CASSLLASSYNEQFF. As DNA, the CDR3 is TGTGCCAGCAGCTTACTAGCGAGCTCCTACAATGAGCAGTTCTTC.

This clone was picked up one time. The genes are TRBV15 and TRBJ2-3, with 7 bases fitting TRBD2. CDR1 LNHNV and CDR2 YYDKDF come from the germline V gene (reference sequence). V shed 0 bases and J 0 bases; nucleotides not matched to a gene: 6. The CDR3 extends over 17 amino acids. CDR3 in amino acids: CATSRDLWTRSTDTQYF. CDR3 coding DNA: TGTGCCACCAGCAGAGATCTTTGGACTAGAAGCACAGATACGCAGTATTTT. Based on the CDR3 plus reference TRBV15 and TRBJ2-3, the full variable domain is DAMVIQNPRYQVTQFGKPVTLSCSQTLNHNVMYWYQQKSSQAPKLLFHYYDKDFNNEADTPDNFQSRRPNTSFCFLDIRSPGLGDTAMYLCATSRDLWTRSTDTQYFGPGTRLTVL.

V gene TRBV19 combines with J gene TRBJ2-3; no definite D call. V lost 8 bases, J lost 2 bases, and 11 bases lay in between. The CDR3 totals 13 residues. Looked up from germline, CDR1 is LNHDA and CDR2 is SQIVND (reference sequence). The CDR3 DNA sequence: TGTGCCAGTGGGTTCTCCCCCACAGATACGCAGTATTTT. Encoded protein: CASGFSPTDTQYF.

This clone was recorded once. The chain joins TRBV18 to TRBJ2-7; D gene ambiguous. Germline V gene lookup returns CDR1 KGHSH and CDR2 LQKENI. There are 15 residues in the CDR3. Trimming took off 1 base at V and 2 bases at J, with 12 bases between the two ends. CDR3 loop: CASSPRAGETYEQYF. CDR3 coding DNA: TGTGCCAGCTCACCACGGGCCGGAGAAACCTACGAGCAGTACTTC.

The gene calls are TRBV7-9 and TRBJ2-1, with 15 bases that match TRBD2. The CDR3 totals 19 residues. Germline CDR1 and CDR2: SEHNR and FQNEAQ (reference sequence). J was trimmed by 0 bases and V by 5 bases; bases with no gene match: 8. As DNA, the CDR3 is TGTGCCAGCAGCCCCTTCCCGGGACTAGCGGGAGGCTCCTACAATGAGCAGTTCTTC. Translating it yields CASSPFPGLAGGSYNEQFF.

This sequence joins TRBV2 and TRBJ1-5; perhaps TRBD1 as D (5 bases). The V end was cut by 6 bases, the J end by 1 base, with 10 bases between. This CDR3 spans 14 amino acids. Germline CDR1 is SNHLY and CDR2 is FYNNEI. CDR3 sequence: CASRATASNQPQHF. Written as DNA, the CDR3 is TGTGCCAGCAGGGCGACAGCGAGCAATCAGCCCCAGCATTTT.

The gene calls are TRBV6-6 and TRBJ1-5, with TRBD1 as a possible D gene (6 bases). The CDR3 extends over 13 amino acids. CDR1 is MNHNY, CDR2 SVGAGI, per germline (reference sequence). The V and J ends lost 6 bases and 7 bases respectively, with 13 bases between them. The CDR3 bases are TGTGCCAGCAGCCTTCAACAGGGACAGCCCCAGCATTTT. It translates to CASSLQQGQPQHF.

Only a few counts were recorded for this clone. The J gene is TRBJ2-2, the V gene TRBV7-3, with D possibly TRBD2 on 5 matching bases. The length of the CDR3 is 14 residues. V was trimmed by 5 bases and J by 4 bases, leaving 11 bases between them. Looked up from germline, CDR1 is SGHTA and CDR2 is FQGTGA. This chain's CDR3 is CASSLLAGTGELFF. The DNA for the CDR3 is TGTGCCAGCAGCCTCCTAGCTGGCACCGGGGAGCTGTTTTTT.

The chain carries TRBV6-5 and TRBJ2-3; no clear D gene. Between the trimmed V and J ends, which lost 7 bases and 2 bases, there was a span of 10 bases. CDR3 length equals 13 residues. The germline CDR1 and CDR2 sequences are MNHEY and SVGAGI. CDR3 amino acids: CASTRDSTDTQYF. The CDR3 bases are TGTGCCAGCACCCGCGACTCCACAGATACGCAGTATTTT.

The CDR3 nucleotides read TGTGCCAGCAGCGAAGCGGGAGCGAACACCGGGGAGCTGTTTTTT. It codes for CASSEAGANTGELFF. The chain uses TRBV7-6 and TRBJ2-2, with 8 bases aligning to TRBD2. CDR1 and CDR2 from the germline V gene are SGHVS and FNYEAQ. The CDR3 length is 15 residues. The V segment lost 5 bases and the J segment 0 bases; nucleotides outside the gene matches: 2.

J is TRBJ2-1 and V is TRBV7-2; TRBD1 matches 7 bases. V shed 0 bases, J shed 8 bases, and the junction held 1 base outside the gene matches. This CDR3 contains 13 residues. From germline, CDR1 is SGHTA and CDR2 FQGNSA. CDR3 protein: CASSLAQGDEQFF. Written as DNA, the CDR3 is TGTGCCAGCAGCTTAGCTCAGGGGGATGAGCAGTTCTTC.

This clone has just a few counts. The sample holds other DNA sequences that translate to the same CDR3. DNA of the CDR3: TGTGCCAGCAGGACACAGGGTGATACGCAGTATTTT. Its translation is CASRTQGDTQYF. This chain uses TRBV6-5 with TRBJ2-3; D is perhaps TRBD1 (6 bases). CDR1 is MNHEY and CDR2 is SVGAGI in the germline V gene. The CDR3 spans 12 residues. Trimming cost V 6 bases and J 6 bases, with 10 bases left between them.

The chain couples TRBV28 to TRBJ1-4; D uncertain. Germline CDR1 reads MDHEN; CDR2 reads SYDVKM. V lost 6 bases, J lost 6 bases, and 11 bases lay in between. This CDR3 is built from 13 residues. The CDR3 here is CASRGPLDEKLFF. In nucleotides, the CDR3 is TGTGCCAGCAGGGGTCCTCTAGATGAAAAACTGTTTTTT.

This clone was observed a few times. The rearrangement uses TRBV6-6 and TRBJ1-1, with a possible D match to TRBD1 (5 bases). The V end was cut by 8 bases, the J end by 3 bases, with 10 bases between. This CDR3 is 12 amino acids long. CDR1 and CDR2 from the germline V gene are MNHNY and SVGAGI (reference sequence). The CDR3 DNA reads TGTGCCAGCGCGCGGGGGGACACTGAAGCTTTCTTT. It is translated as CASARGDTEAFF.

The chain carries TRBV15 and TRBJ2-5, with D possibly being TRBD1 or TRBD2 (5 bases each). This CDR3 comprises 14 residues. The ends were cut back, 1 base at V and 4 bases at J, with 10 bases in the middle. Germline V gene data show CDR1 as LNHNV and CDR2 as YYDKDF (reference sequence). The DNA of the CDR3 is TGTGCCACCAGCAGAGTGGGACCCGGAGAGACCCAGTACTTC. This encodes CATSRVGPGETQYF.

The rearrangement joins TRBV27 to TRBJ2-1; 10 bases fit TRBD2. The germline V gene has CDR1 MNHEY and CDR2 SMNVEV (reference sequence). The CDR3 spans 15 residues. V lost 7 bases to trimming and J lost 8 bases; unmatched junction nucleotides: 11. In DNA, the CDR3 is TGTGCCAGCAATTCCGTCACTAGCGGGATCCATGAGCAGTTCTTC. This codes for CASNSVTSGIHEQFF.

This clone was seen once. The V gene is TRBV28, the J gene TRBJ1-2; perhaps TRBD1 as D (5 bases). This CDR3 has 12 residues. V was clipped by 8 bases and J by 5 bases, with 12 bases between them. Germline CDR1 reads MDHEN; CDR2 reads SYDVKM. The CDR3 loop reads CASQKGEYGYTF. In DNA form, the CDR3 reads TGTGCCAGCCAAAAAGGGGAATATGGCTACACCTTC.

The V and J genes are TRBV11-2 and TRBJ2-7, with D possibly being TRBD2 (6 bases). This CDR3 has 13 amino acids. Deletions cut 3 bases from V and 2 bases from J, with 8 bases between. Germline V gene lookup returns CDR1 SGHAT and CDR2 FQNNGV. The CDR3 loop is CASSLGGTYEQYF. Written as DNA, the CDR3 is TGTGCCAGCAGCTTGGGAGGAACCTACGAGCAGTACTTC. The full variable domain, in which reference TRBV11-2 and TRBJ2-7 provide the parts outside the CDR3, is EAGVAQSPRYKIIEKRQSVAFWCNPISGHATLYWYQQILGQGPKLLIQFQNNGVVDDSQLPKDRFSAERLKGVDSTLKIQPAKLEDSAVYLCASSLGGTYEQYFGPGTRLTVT.

A note on this clone: Its ends do not fully match the called genes, so a read error is possible. The CDR3 protein is CASSFTGGREGF. As DNA, the CDR3 is TGTGCCAGCAGTTTCACAGGGGGGCGCGAGGGTTTT. This rearrangement joins TRBV28 to TRBJ1-5; 8 nucleotides agree with TRBD1. Looked up from germline, CDR1 is MDHEN and CDR2 is SYDVKM. This CDR3 region has 12 residues.

V usage is TRBV10-2 and J usage is TRBJ2-7; D assignment may be TRBD1 or TRBD2 (5 bases each). The germline gives CDR1 WSHSY, CDR2 SAAADI. The CDR3 is 15 residues long. The V end lost 3 bases, the J end lost 2 bases, and 14 bases lay between the germline ends. The CDR3 DNA sequence: TGCGCCAGCAGTGAACCCGGGGCGCTTACCTACGAGCAGTACTTC. As protein: CASSEPGALTYEQYF.